This TCR beta chain was identified in a study of T cell responses to AZD1222 COVID-19 vaccine. Study at large: The analysis combined second doses at about 4 or about 12 weeks.

V shed 5 bases, J shed 7 bases, and the junction held 8 bases outside the gene matches. Germline V CDR1 and CDR2: MNHEY, SVGAGI. The CDR3 has 14 amino acids. Findings and limits, study-wide: In a largely white British group with more females than males, clonal diversity was possibly underestimated. Samples come after the peak T cell response, not at day 14. Baseline seropositives among AZD1222 recipients totaled only 5 to 7.

A word on this clone: Antigen specificity is unknown.

Sequencing was performed with immunoSEQ multiplex PCR; in TCRdb, only in-frame clones are kept and a portion is missing. The sample shows 99,000 or so clones, around 89% of them seen only once. The sample here was peripheral blood, taken on day 0 of AZD1222 vaccination. This clonotype was sampled from an adult in good health. This chain links TRBV6-5 with TRBJ1-2; 9 bases match TRBD1. This CDR3 reads CASSRYRGRRGYTF. In DNA form, the CDR3 reads TGTGCCAGCAGTCGTTACAGGGGGCGACGTGGCTACACCTTC.